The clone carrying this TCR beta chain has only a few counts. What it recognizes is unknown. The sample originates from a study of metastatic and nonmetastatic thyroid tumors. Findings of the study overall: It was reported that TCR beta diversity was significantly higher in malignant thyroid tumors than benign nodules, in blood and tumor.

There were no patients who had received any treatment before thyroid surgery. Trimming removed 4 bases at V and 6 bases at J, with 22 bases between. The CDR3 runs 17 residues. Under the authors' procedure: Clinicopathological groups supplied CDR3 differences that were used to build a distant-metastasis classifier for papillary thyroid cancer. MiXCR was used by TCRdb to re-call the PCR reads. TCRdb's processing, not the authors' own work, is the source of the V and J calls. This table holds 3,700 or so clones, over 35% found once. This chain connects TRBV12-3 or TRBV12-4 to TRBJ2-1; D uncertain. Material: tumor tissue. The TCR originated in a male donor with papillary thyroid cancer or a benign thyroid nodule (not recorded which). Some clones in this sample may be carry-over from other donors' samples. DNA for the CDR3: TGTGCCAGCAGTTCGTCCACCGAAGAGGTTGGATCCAATGAGCAGTTCTTC. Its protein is CASSSSTEEVGSNEQFF.